Listed here are 23 T cell receptor beta chains from one sample, sequenced in a study of graft-versus-host responses after intestinal transplantation. The antigens for these receptors are not known. Method: immunoSEQ multiplex PCR; TCRdb's copy keeps in-frame clones and lacks some. This sample has over 100,000 clones, with 90% to 95% found just once. The sequences come from unstimulated CD4+ T cells sorted from spleen or lymph node cells, collected before intestinal transplant. The receptor source for this set is a human donor who received an intestinal transplant.

The V gene is TRBV6-8, the J gene TRBJ2-7; 7 bases align to TRBD2. The CDR3 length is 12 residues. CDR1 is MNHGY, CDR2 SAAAGT, per germline. Trimming took 5 bases from V and 4 from J; bases not matched to a gene: 2. The CDR3 protein is CASSTGGYEQYF. As DNA, the CDR3 is TGTGCCAGCAGTACGGGAGGTTACGAGCAGTACTTC.

CDR3 sequence: CASLYRAREGKLFF. CDR3 DNA: TGTGCCTCCCTTTACCGGGCTCGCGAGGGAAAACTGTTTTTT. This sequence joins TRBV30 and TRBJ1-4, with D hard to call. Trimming pared 7 bases from V and 10 bases from J, leaving 22 bases between. The CDR3 covers 14 residues. Per germline, CDR1 GTSNPN and CDR2 SVGIG (reference sequence).

The gene calls are TRBV29-1 and TRBJ1-1, with 9 positions matching TRBD1. Unmatched junction bases numbered 6, after V lost 4 bases and J lost 0 bases. From germline, CDR1 is SQVTM and CDR2 ANQGSEA. The CDR3 runs to 15 residues. The CDR3, as DNA: TGCAGCGTTGTGGGACAGGGACTCATGAACACTGAAGCTTTCTTT. The encoded protein is CSVVGQGLMNTEAFF.

The rearrangement joins TRBV6-1 to TRBJ2-5; D unresolved. Germline-derived CDR1 and CDR2 are MNHNS and SASEGT. The length of the CDR3 is 15 residues. Trimming cost V 4 bases and J 5 bases, with 17 bases left between them. The CDR3, as DNA: TGTGCCAGCAGTGGCCCCCCGGGCCTGCGGGAGACCCAGTACTTC. Its protein product is CASSGPPGLRETQYF.

The chain recombines TRBV30 with TRBJ2-3; TRBD1 agrees at 7 bases. Germline lookup yields CDR1 GTSNPN and CDR2 SVGIG (reference sequence). The CDR3 runs 14 residues. J lost 4 bases, V lost 0 bases, and 4 bases had no gene match. CDR3 residues: CAWSVGQGADTQYF. CDR3 DNA sequence: TGTGCCTGGAGTGTAGGGCAGGGGGCAGATACGCAGTATTTT. Based on the CDR3 plus reference TRBV30 and TRBJ2-3, the full variable domain is SQTIHQWPATLVQPVGSPLSLECTVEGTSNPNLYWYRQAAGRGLQLLFYSVGIGQISSEVPQNLSASRPQDRQFILSSKKLLLSDSGFYLCAWSVGQGADTQYFGPGTRLTVL.

J is TRBJ2-1 and V is TRBV5-1, with 15 bases fitting TRBD2. V shed 3 bases and J 6 bases; nucleotides not matched to a gene: 4. The CDR3 is made up of 16 amino acids. The germline CDR1 and CDR2 sequences are SGHRS and YFSETQ. The DNA of the CDR3 is TGCGCCAGCAGCTCGGGACTAGCGGGAGGCGTCAATGAGCAGTTCTTC. Translating it yields CASSSGLAGGVNEQFF.

This clone was observed once. The J gene is TRBJ2-4, the V gene TRBV4-1, with 8 bases lining up with TRBD2. The V gene's germline CDR1 is MGHRA and CDR2 YSYEKL. This CDR3 is built from 17 residues. V was clipped by 4 bases and J by 7 bases; unmatched bases: 15. CDR3 nucleotides: TGCGCCAGCAGCCTTAAGAGGGGAAGCGGGAGCGCTAACATTCAGTACTTC. Its protein is CASSLKRGSGSANIQYF.

V is TRBV25-1 and J is TRBJ1-1; D is perhaps TRBD1 (6 bases). CDR1 MGHDK and CDR2 SYGVNS come from the germline V gene. The CDR3 sequence is 14 residues long. The V gene lost 4 bases and the J gene lost 1 base, with 10 bases spanning the gap. In DNA, the CDR3 is TGTGCCAGCAGTGGTTGGACAGAGAACACTGAAGCTTTCTTT. Translation gives CASSGWTENTEAFF.

The J gene is TRBJ2-1, the V gene TRBV10-1, with D perhaps assigned TRBD1 or TRBD2 (5 bases each). Per the germline V gene, CDR1 is WNHNN and CDR2 is SYGVQD (reference sequence). Trimming stripped 11 bases from V and 5 bases from J, with 19 bases between. This CDR3 has 14 residues. CDR3 sequence (DNA): TGCGCCGGACCCCGGGACGGCCAAAACAATGAGCAGTTCTTC. It encodes CAGPRDGQNNEQFF.

The J gene is TRBJ2-7, the V gene TRBV6-5, with unresolved D. Trimming cost V 0 bases and J 6 bases, with 9 bases left between them. This CDR3 is 13 amino acids long. Germline loops: CDR1 MNHEY, CDR2 SVGAGI. The CDR3 is CASSYSPMVEQYF. CDR3 DNA sequence: TGTGCCAGCAGTTACTCCCCGATGGTCGAGCAGTACTTC.

This clone was counted between two and nine times. CDR3 sequence reads: CASSLDGAKNIQYF. The DNA for the CDR3 is TGCGCCAGCAGCTTGGACGGGGCCAAAAACATTCAGTACTTC. V and J are TRBV5-1 and TRBJ2-4; D uncertain. Germline CDR1 SGHRS, CDR2 YFSETQ. Trimming left V 0 bases short and J 1 base short, with 5 bases between. The CDR3 has 14 residues.

The chain couples TRBV5-1 to TRBJ1-2; no definite D call. Germline V lookup: CDR1 SGHRS, CDR2 YFSETQ. CDR3 length: 14 amino acids. The V end was cut by 4 bases, the J end by 4 bases, with 14 bases between. The CDR3 region is CASSGESPLYGYTF. The CDR3 DNA sequence: TGCGCCAGCAGCGGGGAGTCTCCTCTCTATGGCTACACCTTC.

This sequence joins TRBV6-6 and TRBJ1-3; TRBD1 might be the D (5 bases). Per germline, CDR1 MNHNY and CDR2 SVGAGI (reference sequence). The CDR3 loop spans 16 amino acids. V shed 7 bases and J shed 0 bases, with 16 bases lying between them. CDR3 nucleotides: TGTGCCAGCACCCTTAACGGGGCAGCCTCTGGAAACACCATATATTTT. Its translation is CASTLNGAASGNTIYF.

This rearrangement joins TRBV27 to TRBJ2-2; TRBD1 is a possible D gene (5 bases). The CDR3 length is 13 residues. Deletions cut 2 bases from V and 5 bases from J, with 6 bases between. Germline V gene lookup returns CDR1 MNHEY and CDR2 SMNVEV (reference sequence). Written as DNA, the CDR3 is TGTGCCAGCAGTTTAAAGGGGACCGGGGAGCTGTTTTTT. Translating gives CASSLKGTGELFF.

The J gene is TRBJ2-3, the V gene TRBV5-4; D is unresolved. The CDR3 contains 16 residues. Germline CDR1 and CDR2: SGHNT and YYREEE (reference sequence). V lost 1 base and J 0 bases, leaving 12 bases between the germline ends. CDR3 residues: CASSLMLAESTDTQYF. The CDR3 DNA reads TGTGCCAGCAGCTTGATGTTGGCGGAAAGCACAGATACGCAGTATTTT. Combining the CDR3 with reference TRBV5-4 and TRBJ2-3 gives the whole variable domain ETGVTQSPTHLIKTRGQQVTLRCSSQSGHNTVSWYQQALGQGPQFIFQYYREEENGRGNFPPRFSGLQFPNYSSELNVNALELDDSALYLCASSLMLAESTDTQYFGPGTRLTVL.

The chain links TRBV28 to TRBJ1-1; D remains ambiguous. From germline, CDR1 is MDHEN and CDR2 SYDVKM. The length of the CDR3 is 13 residues. Trimming stripped 5 bases from V and 1 base from J, with 8 bases between. The CDR3 sequence: CASSIRRNTEAFF. CDR3 sequence (DNA): TGTGCCAGCAGTATTCGGCGGAACACTGAAGCTTTCTTT.

This chain links TRBV5-6 with TRBJ1-5, with 11 bases matching TRBD1. V lost 1 base and J lost 2; bases outside the gene matches: 5. Germline V CDR1 and CDR2: SGHDT, YYEEEE. The CDR3 runs 17 residues. CDR3 sequence reads: CASSLRTGGYRNQPQHF. The CDR3 DNA reads TGTGCCAGCAGCTTGCGGACAGGGGGCTATCGCAATCAGCCCCAGCATTTT.

This chain uses TRBV7-3 with TRBJ2-1; D is perhaps TRBD1 (6 bases). V shed 2 bases and J shed 6 bases, with 14 bases lying between them. The CDR3 is 15 amino acids. CDR1 is SGHTA, CDR2 FQGTGA, per germline. Written as DNA, the CDR3 is TGTGCCAGCAGCTTACAGGGGCGAGCCCTCAATGAGCAGTTCTTC. It is translated as CASSLQGRALNEQFF.

The chain couples TRBV7-2 to TRBJ1-2, with 8 bases matching TRBD1. Germline V CDR1 and CDR2: SGHTA, FQGNSA. The trim removed 3 bases at V and 6 bases at J, leaving 9 bases unmatched. The CDR3 is 15 residues long. CDR3 sequence: CASSFGDRISDGYTF. In DNA form, the CDR3 reads TGTGCCAGCAGCTTTGGGGACAGGATTTCGGATGGCTACACCTTC.

The chain is built from TRBV9 and TRBJ1-3, with D possibly TRBD1 on 5 matching bases. Deletions cut 0 bases from V and 0 bases from J, with 16 bases between. This CDR3 is built from 18 residues. Germline V gene sequence: CDR1 SGDLS, CDR2 YYNGEE. The CDR3 nucleotides are TGTGCCAGCAGCGTAGCTCGCGAGGGACGGAGCTCTGGAAACACCATATATTTT. Protein product: CASSVAREGRSSGNTIYF.

By share of the sample, this clone is medium-sized (0.01 to 0.1%). V is TRBV18 and J is TRBJ1-5, with D unclear. Germline V gene data show CDR1 as KGHSH and CDR2 as LQKENI. The germline V and J ends were trimmed by 2 bases and 4 bases, with 9 bases remaining between them. This CDR3 region has 14 residues. CDR3 DNA sequence: TGTGCCAGCTCACCAGAGACACCAAATCAGCCCCAGCATTTT. It specifies CASSPETPNQPQHF.

This rearrangement joins TRBV15 to TRBJ2-1, with TRBD2 identical over 14 bases. Per germline, CDR1 LNHNV and CDR2 YYDKDF (reference sequence). V gave up 2 bases and J gave up 3 bases; unmatched junction bases: 9. This CDR3 comprises 19 residues. Here the CDR3 DNA reads TGTGCCACCAGCAGACCCCGGACTAGCGGGAGGACACTCTACAATGAGCAGTTCTTC. Translated, it gives CATSRPRTSGRTLYNEQFF.

The chain links TRBV6-5 to TRBJ2-7; D is possibly TRBD1 or TRBD2 (7 bases each). The CDR3 loop spans 13 amino acids. CDR1 MNHEY and CDR2 SVGAGI come from the germline V gene. V lost 6 bases to trimming and J lost 6 bases, with 15 bases between them. CDR3 in amino acids: CASRGGGTFEQYF. The CDR3 DNA reads TGTGCCAGCAGGGGAGGGGGCACATTCGAGCAGTACTTC.